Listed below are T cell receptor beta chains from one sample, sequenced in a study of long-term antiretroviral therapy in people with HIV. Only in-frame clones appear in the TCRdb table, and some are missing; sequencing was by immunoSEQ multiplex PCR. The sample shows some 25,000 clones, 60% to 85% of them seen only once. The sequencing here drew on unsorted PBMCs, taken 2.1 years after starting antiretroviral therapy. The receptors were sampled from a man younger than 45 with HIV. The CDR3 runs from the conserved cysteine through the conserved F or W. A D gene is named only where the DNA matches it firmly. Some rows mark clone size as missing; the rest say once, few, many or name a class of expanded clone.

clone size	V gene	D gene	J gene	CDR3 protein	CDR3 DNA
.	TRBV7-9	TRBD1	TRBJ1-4	CASSAGTGPTNEKLFF	TGTGCCAGCAGCGCAGGGACAGGCCCAACTAATGAAAAACTGTTTTTT
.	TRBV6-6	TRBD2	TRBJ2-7	CASSYGTSGYEQYF	TGTGCCAGCAGTTACGGGACTAGCGGCTACGAGCAGTACTTC
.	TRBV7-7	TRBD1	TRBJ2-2	CASSLARGSTGELFF	TGTGCCAGCAGCTTAGCCAGGGGGAGTACCGGGGAGCTGTTTTTT
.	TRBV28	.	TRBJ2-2	CASSYRRSTGELFF	TGTGCCAGCAGTTACCGGCGTAGTACCGGGGAGCTGTTTTTT
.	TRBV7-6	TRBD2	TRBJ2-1	CASSSARPSGSYHEQFF	TGTGCCAGCAGCTCTGCGCGCCCTAGCGGGAGTTACCATGAGCAGTTCTTC
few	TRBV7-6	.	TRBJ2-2	CASSSNLIGELFF	TGTGCCAGCAGTTCAAATTTGATCGGGGAGCTGTTTTTT
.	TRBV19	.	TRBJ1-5	CASSIKYQPQHF	TGTGCCAGTAGTATAAAGTATCAGCCCCAGCATTTT
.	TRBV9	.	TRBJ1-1	CASSPRVKLGPNTEAFF	TGTGCCAGCAGTCCGAGGGTCAAACTGGGGCCGAACACTGAAGCTTTCTTT
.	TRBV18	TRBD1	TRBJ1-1	CASSPPGQGSGNTEAFF	TGTGCCAGCTCACCACCGGGACAGGGGTCTGGGAACACTGAAGCTTTCTTT
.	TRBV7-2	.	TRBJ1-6	CASTEGPSPLHF	TGTGCCAGCACTGAAGGCCCTTCACCCCTCCACTTT
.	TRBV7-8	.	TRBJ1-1	CASSRTVGTEAFF	TGTGCCAGCAGCAGGACAGTAGGTACTGAAGCTTTCTTT
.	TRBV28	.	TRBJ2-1	CASRSLPRYNEQFF	TGTGCCAGCAGGTCACTCCCGCGGTACAATGAGCAGTTCTTC
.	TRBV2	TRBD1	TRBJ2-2	CASSQTQGGELFF	TGTGCCAGCAGTCAGACACAGGGGGGGGAGCTGTTTTTT
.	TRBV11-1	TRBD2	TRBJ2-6	CASSLWGGSSGANVLTF	TGTGCCAGCAGCTTATGGGGAGGGAGCTCTGGGGCCAACGTCCTGACTTTC
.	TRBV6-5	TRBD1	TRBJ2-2	CASSWTGKNTGELFF	TGTGCCAGCAGTTGGACAGGCAAGAACACCGGGGAGCTGTTTTTT
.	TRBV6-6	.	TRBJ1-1	CASRPSWGRTNTEAFF	TGTGCCAGCAGACCTAGTTGGGGCCGGACGAACACTGAAGCTTTCTTT
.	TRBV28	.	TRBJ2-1	CASSWGRGLYNEQFF	TGTGCCAGCAGTTGGGGGAGGGGGCTTTACAATGAGCAGTTCTTC
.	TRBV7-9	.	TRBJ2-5	CASSLVTDQETQYF	TGTGCCAGCAGCTTAGTTACGGACCAAGAGACCCAGTACTTC
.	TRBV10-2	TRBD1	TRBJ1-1	CASSSFRGGTEAFF	TGCGCCAGCAGTTCCTTCAGGGGGGGGACTGAAGCTTTCTTT
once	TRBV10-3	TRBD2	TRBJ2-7	CAIFDGLVSYEQYF	TGTGCCATCTTTGACGGACTAGTCTCCTACGAGCAGTACTTC
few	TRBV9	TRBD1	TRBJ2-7	CASGTGGYEQYF	TGTGCCAGCGGAACAGGGGGCTACGAGCAGTACTTC
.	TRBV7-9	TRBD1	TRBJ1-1	CASSLASGTGWLF	TGTGCCAGCAGCTTAGCGTCCGGGACAGGGTGGCTCTTT
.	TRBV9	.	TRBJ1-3	CASSVVGAAGNTIYF	TGTGCCAGCAGCGTCGTTGGGGCGGCTGGAAACACCATATATTTT
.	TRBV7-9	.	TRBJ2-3	CASSWAQDTQYF	TGTGCCAGCAGCTGGGCGCAAGATACGCAGTATTTT
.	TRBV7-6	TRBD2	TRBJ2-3	CASSLAWLAGGVGSDTQYF	TGTGCCAGCAGCTTAGCGTGGCTAGCGGGGGGCGTGGGATCAGATACGCAGTATTTT
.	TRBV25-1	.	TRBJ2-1	CASSGGHYNEQFF	TGTGCCAGCAGTGGGGGACACTACAATGAGCAGTTCTTC
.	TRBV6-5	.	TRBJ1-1	CASQGKMNTEAFF	TGTGCCAGCCAGGGGAAAATGAACACTGAAGCTTTCTTT
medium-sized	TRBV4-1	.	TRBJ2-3	CASSQDPRGLDTQYF	TGCGCCAGCAGCCAAGATCCGCGGGGTCTGGATACGCAGTATTTT
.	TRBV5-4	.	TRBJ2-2	CASSLSNSYTGELFF	TGTGCCAGCAGCTTGTCCAACAGTTACACCGGGGAGCTGTTTTTT
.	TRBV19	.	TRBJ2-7	CASSIGGGSYEQYF	TGTGCCAGTAGTATAGGCGGCGGCTCCTACGAGCAGTACTTC
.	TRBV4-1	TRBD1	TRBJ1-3	CASSQERLWDRAGNTIYF	TGCGCCAGCAGCCAAGAACGCCTTTGGGACAGGGCTGGAAACACCATATATTTT
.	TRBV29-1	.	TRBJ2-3	CSVRDGTDTQYF	TGCAGCGTTAGGGATGGCACAGATACGCAGTATTTT
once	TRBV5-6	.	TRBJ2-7	CASSLGLKAYEQYF	TGTGCCAGCAGCTTGGGTCTGAAAGCCTACGAGCAGTACTTC